This T cell receptor beta chain was obtained from a study of blood T cell repertoires in COVID-19. About the research overall: Samples of COVID-19 (acute and convalescent) were obtained from the United States, Italy and Spain.

Authors' methods: It was from reference gene primer amplification that nucleated cell counts were estimated. The repertoire was sequenced with immunoSEQ multiplex PCR; TCRdb's copy has only in-frame clones and lacks some. The V and J calls and the clone size are those of that table, but D and trimming were determined from the DNA. The table lists approximately 170,000 clones, approximately 80% of them singletons. The V gene's germline CDR1 is SGHRS and CDR2 YFSETQ. Trimming left V 1 base short and J 0 bases short, with 10 bases between. This CDR3 contains 15 residues. Sequenced: peripheral blood. This clonotype originated in a woman aged 45-60 years with acute or convalescent COVID-19. This chain links TRBV5-1 with TRBJ1-1; a weak D match, TRBD1 (5 bases). The CDR3 loop reads CASSLPGGLNTEAFF. The CDR3 bases are TGCGCCAGCAGCTTGCCGGGGGGATTGAACACTGAAGCTTTCTTT.